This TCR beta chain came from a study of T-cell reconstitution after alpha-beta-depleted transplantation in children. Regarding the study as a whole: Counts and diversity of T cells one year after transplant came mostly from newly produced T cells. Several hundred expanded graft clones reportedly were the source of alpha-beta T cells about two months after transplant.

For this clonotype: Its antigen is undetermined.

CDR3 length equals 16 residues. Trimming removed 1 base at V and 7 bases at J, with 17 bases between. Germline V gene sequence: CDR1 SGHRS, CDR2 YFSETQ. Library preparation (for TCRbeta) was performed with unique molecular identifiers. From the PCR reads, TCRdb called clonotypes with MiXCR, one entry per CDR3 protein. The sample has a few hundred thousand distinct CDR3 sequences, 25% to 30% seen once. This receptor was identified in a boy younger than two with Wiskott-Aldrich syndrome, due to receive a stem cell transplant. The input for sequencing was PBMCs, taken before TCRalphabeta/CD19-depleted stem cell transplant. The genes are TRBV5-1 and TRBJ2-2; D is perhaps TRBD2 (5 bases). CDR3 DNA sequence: TGCGCCAGCAGCTTGACCGAAAACCTAGCCGGCGGGGAGCTGTTTTTT. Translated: CASSLTENLAGGELFF.